Listed here is a single T cell receptor beta chain. Its antigen is unidentified. The assay used deep level. TCRdb's table, derived via immunoSEQ multiplex PCR, lists solely in-frame clones and lacks some. The data contain hundreds of thousands of clones, around 73% of them seen just once; the ten biggest clones take up around 2%. The sample belongs to a study of shared clonotypes between healthy human individuals. General study results and limits: In general, naive subsets displayed greater estimated richness than memory subsets did. Sampling involved blood alone; tissue repertoires likely differ. Donor scarcity curtailed the genetic and exposure-history diversity represented herein.

This CDR3 is 16 amino acids long. The trim removed 4 bases at V and 0 bases at J, leaving 3 bases unmatched. Germline CDR1 MNHEY, CDR2 SMNVEV (reference sequence). This chain connects TRBV27 to TRBJ1-4; 9 bases fit TRBD1. The sequence was obtained from a woman aged 25 to 39 in good health. Sequenced material: memory CD4+ T cells sorted from blood. Sample subset: CD45RA-negative fraction. CDR3 DNA sequence: TGTGCCAGCAGTTCGGGACAGGGTGCAACTAATGAAAAACTGTTTTTT. This codes for CASSSGQGATNEKLFF.